These 16 T cell receptor beta chains originate from one sample sequenced in a study of patients and donors after allogeneic stem cell transplantation (dated by TCRdb to the early 2020s). The library was obtained by RT-PCR. Sequencing relied on a NextSeq 550. Using fastp at Q25 and MiXCR, TCRdb reprocessed the public reads and kept productive beta chains. Merged by CDR3 protein, the rows form single entries marked with the most common genes and DNA. This sample gives some 880,000 distinct CDR3 sequences in total; approximately 19% of them show up just once. The ten largest make up 6% of the sample. The sequenced sample was blood, either unsorted or a sorted T cell fraction (not recorded which). All receptors come from a human donor who was either an allogeneic HSCT recipient or a stem cell or donor lymphocyte infusion donor (not recorded which). It is not recorded whose cells these are; they may come from a transplant donor.

This chain joins TRBV12-3 or TRBV12-4 and TRBJ1-5; the D is unclear. CDR3 size: 12 residues. V was trimmed by 6 bases and J by 7 bases, leaving 10 bases between them. The chain's CDR3 is CASSPVGQPQHF. The CDR3 nucleotides read TGTGCCAGCAGCCCCGTGGGACAGCCCCAGCATTTT.

This clonotype was seen at least ten times. The rearrangement links TRBV12-3 or TRBV12-4 to TRBJ2-7; no clear D. Deletions cut 4 bases from V and 7 bases from J, with 8 bases between. The length of the CDR3 is 11 residues. The chain's CDR3 is CASSSAGEQYF. Here the CDR3 DNA reads TGTGCCAGCAGTTCCGCCGGGGAGCAGTACTTC.

This clonotype was seen more than once but under ten times. The chain joins TRBV20-1 to TRBJ2-6, with D hard to call. Germline CDR1 DFQATT, CDR2 SNEGSKA (reference sequence). This CDR3 region has 17 residues. The V and J ends lost 5 bases and 0 bases respectively, with 17 bases between them. As DNA, the CDR3 is TGCAGTGCTCTAAGATCCGGGCCTATCTCTGGGGCCAACGTCCTGACTTTC. Residues: CSALRSGPISGANVLTF.

This clonotype showed up just a few times. This sequence joins TRBV27 and TRBJ1-1; TRBD1 might be the D (5 bases). The germline V gene encodes CDR1 MNHEY and CDR2 SMNVEV (reference sequence). CDR3 size: 16 residues. The ends were cut back, 4 bases at V and 11 bases at J, with 26 bases in the middle. CDR3 nucleotides: TGTGCCAGCAGTTCTGGGTTGGTCCCAGGGCCGAAGGGGGCTTTCTTT. It yields the protein CASSSGLVPGPKGAFF.

This clonotype turned up a few times. The chain carries TRBV6-1 and TRBJ2-1; TRBD2 agrees at 11 bases. The CDR3 spans 15 residues. Trimming at V came to 6 bases and at J to 6 bases, leaving 7 bases not matched to a gene. In germline, CDR1 is MNHNS, CDR2 SASEGT. This CDR3 reads CASRELAGGPNEQFF. As DNA, the CDR3 is TGTGCCAGCAGGGAGCTAGCGGGAGGTCCCAATGAGCAGTTCTTC.

The rearrangement joins TRBV20-1 to TRBJ2-7; D is perhaps TRBD1 (6 bases). From germline, CDR1 is DFQATT and CDR2 SNEGSKA (reference sequence). Trimming removed 0 bases from V and 2 bases from J, with 11 bases in between. This CDR3 contains 14 residues. The CDR3 nucleotides read TGCAGTGCTAGAGATACAGGGATTCCCTACGAGCAGTACTTC. This sequence encodes CSARDTGIPYEQYF.

The chain uses TRBV10-3 and TRBJ1-1; D possibly corresponds to TRBD1 (5 bases). The CDR3 has 13 residues. The germline CDR1 and CDR2 sequences are ENHRY and SYGVKD. The V end was cut by 0 bases, the J end by 5 bases, with 7 bases between. The CDR3, as DNA: TGTGCCATCAGTGAGTCGGGGGATACTGAAGCTTTCTTT. Encoded protein: CAISESGDTEAFF.

The J gene is TRBJ2-1, the V gene TRBV25-1; D might be TRBD2 (6 bases). The CDR3 spans 15 residues. V was cut by 2 bases and J by 4 bases, with 12 bases left in between. The germline V gene has CDR1 MGHDK and CDR2 SYGVNS. CDR3 DNA: TGTGCCAGCAGTGAAGCGGGACCGGGATACAATGAGCAGTTCTTC. It translates to CASSEAGPGYNEQFF. Together with reference TRBV25-1 and TRBJ2-1, the CDR3 gives the full variable domain: EADIYQTPRYLVIGTGKKITLECSQTMGHDKMYWYQQDPGMELHLIHYSYGVNSTEKGDLSSESTVSRIRTEHFPLTLESARPSHTSQYLCASSEAGPGYNEQFFGPGTRLTVL.

This clonotype has more than one count but fewer than ten. Here the CDR3 reads CASSLTNQPQHF. CDR3 coding DNA: TGTGCCAGCAGCTTAACTAATCAGCCCCAGCATTTT. This chain uses TRBV7-9 with TRBJ1-5, with D hard to call. The V gene lost 2 bases and the J gene lost 4 bases, with 3 bases spanning the gap. CDR3 size: 12 residues. Germline loops: CDR1 SEHNR, CDR2 FQNEAQ (reference sequence).

This clonotype was observed a handful of times. DNA for the CDR3: TGTGCCAGCAGTTTAGGCACAGGGGGTATAAACATTCAGTACTTC. This encodes CASSLGTGGINIQYF. The V and J genes are TRBV12-3 or TRBV12-4 and TRBJ2-4; 8 bases are a match to TRBD1. V was clipped by 1 base and J by 6 bases; unmatched bases: 5. CDR3 length equals 15 residues.

This chain connects TRBV7-3 to TRBJ2-1; no clear D gene. Germline lookup yields CDR1 SGHTA and CDR2 FQGTGA. This CDR3 has 17 residues. Trimming removed 5 bases from V and 0 bases from J, with 17 bases in between. Written as DNA, the CDR3 is TGTGCCAGCAGCCCCGGTTCTGGTTCTTTCTCCTACAATGAGCAGTTCTTC. Translation gives CASSPGSGSFSYNEQFF.

In its sample, this clonotype was seen many times. The CDR3 protein is CASSYHRVYQPQHF. The CDR3 DNA is TGTGCCAGCAGTTACCACAGGGTTTACCAGCCCCAGCATTTT. The gene calls are TRBV12-3 or TRBV12-4 and TRBJ1-5; possible D gene TRBD1, 6 bases. The V gene lost 4 bases and the J gene lost 7 bases, with 14 bases spanning the gap. The CDR3 has 14 residues.

The V gene is TRBV9, the J gene TRBJ2-1; possible D gene TRBD1, 5 bases. Trimming took 0 bases from V and 3 from J, leaving 13 bases between them. The CDR3 has 16 residues. CDR1 and CDR2 (germline): SGDLS, YYNGEE. CDR3 nucleotide sequence: TGTGCCAGCAGCGTAGGACAGACTGACCTCTACAATGAGCAGTTCTTC. As protein: CASSVGQTDLYNEQFF. Full variable domain (remainder filled in from reference TRBV9 and TRBJ2-1): DSGVTQTPKHLITATGQRVTLRCSPRSGDLSVYWYQQSLDQGLQFLIQYYNGEERAKGNILERFSAQQFPDLHSELNLSSLELGDSALYFCASSVGQTDLYNEQFFGPGTRLTVL.

This clonotype was seen only a few times. The rearrangement uses TRBV7-2 and TRBJ2-3, with TRBD2 identical over 12 bases. Germline V CDR1 and CDR2: SGHTA, FQGNSA. The V segment lost 5 bases and the J segment 5 bases; nucleotides outside the gene matches: 5. The CDR3 spans 15 residues. As DNA, the CDR3 is TGTGCCAGCAGCCCCCAGACTAGCGGGAGAGATACGCAGTATTTT. Amino acids: CASSPQTSGRDTQYF.

V gene TRBV4-2 combines with J gene TRBJ2-2; D is ambiguous. Germline assignment: CDR1 LGHNA and CDR2 YNFKEQ. The CDR3 extends over 17 amino acids. The ends were cut back, 4 bases at V and 2 bases at J, with 17 bases in the middle. CDR3 loop: CASSREIKRGNTGELFF. The CDR3 nucleotides are TGTGCCAGCAGCCGAGAGATTAAGCGAGGCAACACCGGGGAGCTGTTTTTT.

V and J are TRBV7-2 and TRBJ1-1; D gene uncertain. Trimming removed 2 bases at V and 3 bases at J, with 16 bases between. Germline V lookup: CDR1 SGHTA, CDR2 FQGNSA. The CDR3 covers 16 residues. This chain's CDR3 is CASSLIGRVGDTEAFF. The DNA for the CDR3 is TGTGCCAGCAGCTTAATTGGCCGGGTCGGGGACACTGAAGCTTTCTTT. The full variable domain, rest sourced from reference TRBV7-2 and TRBJ1-1, is GAGVSQSPSNKVTEKGKDVELRCDPISGHTALYWYRQSLGQGLEFLIYFQGNSAPDKSGLPSDRFSAERTGGSVSTLTIQRTQQEDSAVYLCASSLIGRVGDTEAFFGQGTRLTVV.